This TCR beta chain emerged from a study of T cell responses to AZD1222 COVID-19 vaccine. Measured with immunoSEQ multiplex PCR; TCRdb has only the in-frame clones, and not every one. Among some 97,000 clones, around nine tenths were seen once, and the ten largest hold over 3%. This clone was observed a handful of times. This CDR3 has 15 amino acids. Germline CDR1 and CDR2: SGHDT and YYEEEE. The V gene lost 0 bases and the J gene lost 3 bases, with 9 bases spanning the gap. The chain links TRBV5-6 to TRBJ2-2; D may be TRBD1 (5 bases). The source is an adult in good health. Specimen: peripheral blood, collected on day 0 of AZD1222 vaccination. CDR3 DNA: TGTGCCAGCAGCTTGGGGATCAGGGACACCGGGGAGCTGTTTTTT. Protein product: CASSLGIRDTGELFF.